This TCR beta chain was identified during a study of cytomegalovirus exposure and HLA in healthy donors. This table comes from immunoSEQ multiplex PCR, and its TCRdb copy is limited to in-frame clones, with some not included. Found here are 150,000 to 200,000 clones, roughly three quarters of them singletons; the top ten hold 1.2%. The CDR3 covers 13 residues. Trimming removed 0 bases from V and 10 bases from J, with 11 bases in between. Germline V gene data show CDR1 as MNHEY and CDR2 as SVGAGI. Study-wide results and caveats: As confirmed in vitro, three CMV-associated chains were specific for CMV antigens. Many donors shared some public TCRs, even though most TCR sequences were rare.

As regards this clone: Antigen: not known.

The chain links TRBV6-5 to TRBJ2-3; no clear D gene. Source material: PBMCs. This TCR was sampled from a woman in her 30s in good health and CMV-seronegative. CDR3: CASSYSGSEAQYF. CDR3 in DNA: TGTGCCAGCAGTTACTCCGGATCAGAGGCGCAGTATTTT.